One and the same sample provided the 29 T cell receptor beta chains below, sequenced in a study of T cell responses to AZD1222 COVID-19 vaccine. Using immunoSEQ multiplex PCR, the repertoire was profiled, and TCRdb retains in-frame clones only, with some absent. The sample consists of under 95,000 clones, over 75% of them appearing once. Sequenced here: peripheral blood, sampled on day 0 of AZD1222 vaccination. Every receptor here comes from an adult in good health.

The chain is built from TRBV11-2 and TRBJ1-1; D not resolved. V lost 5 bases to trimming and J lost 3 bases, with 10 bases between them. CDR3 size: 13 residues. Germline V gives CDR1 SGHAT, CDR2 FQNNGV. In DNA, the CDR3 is TGTGCCAGCAGCCTTCGGGAGGACACTGAAGCTTTCTTT. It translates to CASSLREDTEAFF.

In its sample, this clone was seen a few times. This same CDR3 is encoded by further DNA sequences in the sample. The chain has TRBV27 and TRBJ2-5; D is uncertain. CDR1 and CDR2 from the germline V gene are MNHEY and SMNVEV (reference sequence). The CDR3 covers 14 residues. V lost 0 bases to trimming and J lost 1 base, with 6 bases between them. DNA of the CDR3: TGTGCCAGCAGTTTATCGCCGGCCCAAGAGACCCAGTACTTC. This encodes CASSLSPAQETQYF.

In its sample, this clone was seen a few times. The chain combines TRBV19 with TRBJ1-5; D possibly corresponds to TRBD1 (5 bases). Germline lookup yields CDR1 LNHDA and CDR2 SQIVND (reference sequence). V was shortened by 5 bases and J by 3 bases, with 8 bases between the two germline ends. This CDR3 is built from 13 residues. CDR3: CASSWGINQPQHF. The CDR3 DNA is TGTGCCAGTAGTTGGGGGATCAATCAGCCCCAGCATTTT.

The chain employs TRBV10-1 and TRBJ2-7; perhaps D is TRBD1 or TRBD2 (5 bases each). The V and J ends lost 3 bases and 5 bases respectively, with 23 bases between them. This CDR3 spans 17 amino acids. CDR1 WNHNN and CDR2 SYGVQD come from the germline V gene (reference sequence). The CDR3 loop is CASSDSRWDPKGDEQYF. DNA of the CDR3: TGCGCCAGCAGTGACTCTCGTTGGGACCCTAAAGGAGACGAGCAGTACTTC.

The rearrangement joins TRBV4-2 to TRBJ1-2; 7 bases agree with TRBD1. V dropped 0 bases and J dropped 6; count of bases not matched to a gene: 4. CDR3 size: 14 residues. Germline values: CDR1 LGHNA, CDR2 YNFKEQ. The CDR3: CASSQEAGGDGYTF. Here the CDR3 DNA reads TGTGCCAGCAGCCAAGAAGCAGGGGGGGATGGCTACACCTTC.

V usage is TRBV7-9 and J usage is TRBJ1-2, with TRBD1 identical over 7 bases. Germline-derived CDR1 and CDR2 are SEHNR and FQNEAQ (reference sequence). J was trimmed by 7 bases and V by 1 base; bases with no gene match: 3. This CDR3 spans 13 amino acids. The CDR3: CASSLERQGGYTF. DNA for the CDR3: TGTGCCAGCAGCTTAGAGAGACAGGGTGGCTACACCTTC.

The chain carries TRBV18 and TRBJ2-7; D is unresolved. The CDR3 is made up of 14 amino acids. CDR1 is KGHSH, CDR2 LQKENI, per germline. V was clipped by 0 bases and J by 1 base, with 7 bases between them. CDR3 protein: CASSPPQDSYEQYF. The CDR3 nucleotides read TGTGCCAGCTCACCACCGCAGGATTCCTACGAGCAGTACTTC.

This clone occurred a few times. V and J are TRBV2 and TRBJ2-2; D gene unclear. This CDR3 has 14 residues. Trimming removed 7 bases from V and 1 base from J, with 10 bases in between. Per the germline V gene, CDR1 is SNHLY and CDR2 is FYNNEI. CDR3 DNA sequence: TGTGCCAGCAACGGGTTGGAGAACACCGGGGAGCTGTTTTTT. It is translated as CASNGLENTGELFF. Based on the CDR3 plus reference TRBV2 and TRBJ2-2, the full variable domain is EPEVTQTPSHQVTQMGQEVILRCVPISNHLYFYWYRQILGQKVEFLVSFYNNEISEKSEIFDDQFSVERPDGSNFTLKIRSTKLEDSAMYFCASNGLENTGELFFGEGSRLTVL.

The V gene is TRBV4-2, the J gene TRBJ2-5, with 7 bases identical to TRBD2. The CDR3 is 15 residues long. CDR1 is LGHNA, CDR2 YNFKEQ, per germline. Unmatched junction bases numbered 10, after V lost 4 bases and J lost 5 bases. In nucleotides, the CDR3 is TGTGCCAGCAGCCCCGTGGCGGGAGCGTTCGAGACCCAGTACTTC. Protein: CASSPVAGAFETQYF.

CDR3 sequence: CSVEMVTRTVGKEQFF. The CDR3 DNA is TGCAGCGTTGAAATGGTGACAAGGACCGTGGGTAAAGAGCAGTTCTTC. The chain has TRBV29-1 and TRBJ2-1; no reliable D call. Looked up from germline, CDR1 is SQVTM and CDR2 is ANQGSEA. The V end was cut by 2 bases, the J end by 10 bases, with 24 bases between. The CDR3 runs 16 residues.

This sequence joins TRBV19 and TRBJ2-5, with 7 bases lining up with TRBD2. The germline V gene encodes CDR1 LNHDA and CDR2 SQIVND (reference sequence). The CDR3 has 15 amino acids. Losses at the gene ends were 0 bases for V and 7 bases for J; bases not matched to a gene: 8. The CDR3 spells CASSIERGGRGTQYF. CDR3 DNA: TGTGCCAGTAGTATAGAGCGGGGAGGGCGGGGGACCCAGTACTTC.

For the CDR3, the DNA is TGCAGCGTTGAGGGACAGGGGGTGAATCAGCCCCAGCATTTT. This gives the protein CSVEGQGVNQPQHF. The genes are TRBV29-1 and TRBJ1-5; 11 nucleotides line up with TRBD1. The CDR3 has 14 amino acids. The germline gives CDR1 SQVTM, CDR2 ANQGSEA. The trim removed 3 bases at V and 4 bases at J, leaving 2 bases unmatched.

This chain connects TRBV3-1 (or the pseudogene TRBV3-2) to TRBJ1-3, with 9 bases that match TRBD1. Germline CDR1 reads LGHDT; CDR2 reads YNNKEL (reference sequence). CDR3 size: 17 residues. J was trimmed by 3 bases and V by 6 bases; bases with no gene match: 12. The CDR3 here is CASRKARTGAHGNTIYF. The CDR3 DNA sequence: TGTGCCAGCAGGAAGGCGCGGACAGGGGCTCATGGAAACACCATATATTTT.

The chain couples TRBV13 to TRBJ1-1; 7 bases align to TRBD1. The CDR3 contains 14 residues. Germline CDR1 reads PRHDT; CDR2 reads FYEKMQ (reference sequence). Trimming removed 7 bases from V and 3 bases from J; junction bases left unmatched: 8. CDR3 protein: CASTLLGQDTEAFF. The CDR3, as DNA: TGTGCCAGCACCCTCCTCGGACAGGACACTGAAGCTTTCTTT.

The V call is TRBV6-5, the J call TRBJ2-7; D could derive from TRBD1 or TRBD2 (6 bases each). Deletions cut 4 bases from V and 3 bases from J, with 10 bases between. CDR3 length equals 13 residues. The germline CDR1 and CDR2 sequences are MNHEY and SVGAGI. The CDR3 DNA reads TGTGCCAGCAGTTTGGGGGGCGGCTACGAGCAGTACTTC. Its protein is CASSLGGGYEQYF.

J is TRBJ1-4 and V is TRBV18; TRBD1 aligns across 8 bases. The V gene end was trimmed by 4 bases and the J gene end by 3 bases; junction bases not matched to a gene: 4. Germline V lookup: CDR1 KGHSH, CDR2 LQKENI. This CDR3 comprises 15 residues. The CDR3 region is CASSLTGASNEKLFF. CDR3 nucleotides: TGTGCCAGCTCACTGACAGGGGCGTCTAATGAAAAACTGTTTTTT.

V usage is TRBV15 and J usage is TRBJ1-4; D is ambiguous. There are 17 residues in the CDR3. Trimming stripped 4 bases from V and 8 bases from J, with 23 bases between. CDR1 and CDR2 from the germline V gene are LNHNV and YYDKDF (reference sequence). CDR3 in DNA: TGTGCCACCAGCACGGAACTCGGGCGGGATTTGCGGGAAAAACTGTTTTTT. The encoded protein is CATSTELGRDLREKLFF.

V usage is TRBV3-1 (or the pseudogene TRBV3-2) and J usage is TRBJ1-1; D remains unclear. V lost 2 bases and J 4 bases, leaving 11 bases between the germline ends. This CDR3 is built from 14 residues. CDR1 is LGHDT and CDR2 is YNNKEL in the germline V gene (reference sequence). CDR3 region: CASSQWAGTTEAFF. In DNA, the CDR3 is TGTGCCAGCAGCCAATGGGCTGGTACCACTGAAGCTTTCTTT.

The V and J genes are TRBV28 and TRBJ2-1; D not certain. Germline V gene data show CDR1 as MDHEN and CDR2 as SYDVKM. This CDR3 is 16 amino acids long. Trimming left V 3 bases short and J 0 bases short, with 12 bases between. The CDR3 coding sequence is TGTGCCAGCAGTTTTCAGGCCTCAAGCTCCTACAATGAGCAGTTCTTC. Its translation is CASSFQASSSYNEQFF.

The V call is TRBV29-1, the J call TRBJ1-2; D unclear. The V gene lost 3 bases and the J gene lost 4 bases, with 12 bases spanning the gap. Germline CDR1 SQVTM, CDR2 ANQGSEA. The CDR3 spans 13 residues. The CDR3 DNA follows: TGCAGCGTTGATCGGGGAGGCGGCTATGGCTACACCTTC. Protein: CSVDRGGGYGYTF.

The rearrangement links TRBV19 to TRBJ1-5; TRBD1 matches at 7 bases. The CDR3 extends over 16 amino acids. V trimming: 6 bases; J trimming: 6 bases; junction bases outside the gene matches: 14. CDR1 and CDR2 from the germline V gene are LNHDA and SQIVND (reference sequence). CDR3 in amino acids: CASSPSGTERGQPQHF. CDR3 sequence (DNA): TGTGCCAGTAGCCCCTCCGGGACAGAGAGGGGTCAGCCCCAGCATTTT.

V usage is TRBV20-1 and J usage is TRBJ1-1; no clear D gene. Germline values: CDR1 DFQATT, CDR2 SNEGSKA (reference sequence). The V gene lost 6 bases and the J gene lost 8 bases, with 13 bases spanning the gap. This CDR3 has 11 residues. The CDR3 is CSALMSEEAFF. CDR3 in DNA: TGCAGTGCCCTAATGTCAGAGGAAGCTTTCTTT.

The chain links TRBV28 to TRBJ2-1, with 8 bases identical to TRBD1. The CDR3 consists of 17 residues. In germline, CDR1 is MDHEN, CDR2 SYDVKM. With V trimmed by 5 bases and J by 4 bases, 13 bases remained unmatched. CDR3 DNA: TGTGCCAGCAGTCTTGGCGCAGGGGGCGCCGATTACAATGAGCAGTTCTTC. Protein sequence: CASSLGAGGADYNEQFF.

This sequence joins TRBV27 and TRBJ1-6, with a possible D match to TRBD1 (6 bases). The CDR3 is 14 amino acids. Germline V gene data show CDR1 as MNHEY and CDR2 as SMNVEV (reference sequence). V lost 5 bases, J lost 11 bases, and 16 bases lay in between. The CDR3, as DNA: TGTGCCAGCAGTGGGACATCTCCGAGGGCACCCCTCCACTTT. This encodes CASSGTSPRAPLHF.

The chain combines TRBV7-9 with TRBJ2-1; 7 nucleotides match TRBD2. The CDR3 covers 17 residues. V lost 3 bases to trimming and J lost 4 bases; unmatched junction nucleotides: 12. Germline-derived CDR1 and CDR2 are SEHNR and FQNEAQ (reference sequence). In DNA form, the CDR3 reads TGTGCCAGCAGCTTGAAGGCTAGCGGAGCCCCTTACAATGAGCAGTTCTTC. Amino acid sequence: CASSLKASGAPYNEQFF. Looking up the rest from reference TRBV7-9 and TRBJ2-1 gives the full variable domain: DTGVSQNPRHKITKRGQNVTFRCDPISEHNRLYWYRQTLGQGPEFLTYFQNEAQLEKSRLLSDRFSAERPKGSFSTLEIQRTEQGDSAMYLCASSLKASGAPYNEQFFGPGTRLTVL.

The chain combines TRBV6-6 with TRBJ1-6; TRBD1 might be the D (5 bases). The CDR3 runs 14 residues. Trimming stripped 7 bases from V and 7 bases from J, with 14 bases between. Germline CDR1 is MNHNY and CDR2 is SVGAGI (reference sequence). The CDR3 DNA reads TGTGCCAGCACCCAGGGACTTCCCAATTCACCCCTCCACTTT. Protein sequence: CASTQGLPNSPLHF.

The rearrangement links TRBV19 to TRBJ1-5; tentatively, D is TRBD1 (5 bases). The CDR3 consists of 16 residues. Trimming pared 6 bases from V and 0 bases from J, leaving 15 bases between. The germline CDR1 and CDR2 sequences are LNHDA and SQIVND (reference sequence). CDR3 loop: CASSDYRIISNQPQHF. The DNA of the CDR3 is TGTGCCAGTAGCGATTACAGGATCATTAGCAATCAGCCCCAGCATTTT.

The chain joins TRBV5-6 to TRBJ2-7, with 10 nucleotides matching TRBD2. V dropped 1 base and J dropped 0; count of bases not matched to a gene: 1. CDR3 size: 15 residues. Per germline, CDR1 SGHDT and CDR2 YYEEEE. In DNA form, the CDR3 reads TGTGCCAGCAGCTTGCCTAGCGGGAGCTCCTACGAGCAGTACTTC. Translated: CASSLPSGSSYEQYF.

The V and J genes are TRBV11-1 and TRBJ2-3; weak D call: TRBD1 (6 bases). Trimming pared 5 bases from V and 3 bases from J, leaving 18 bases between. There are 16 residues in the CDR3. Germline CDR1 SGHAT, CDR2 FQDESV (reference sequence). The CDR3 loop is CASSLLQGIGTDTQYF. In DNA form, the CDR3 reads TGTGCCAGCAGCCTCCTACAGGGAATCGGTACAGATACGCAGTATTTT.